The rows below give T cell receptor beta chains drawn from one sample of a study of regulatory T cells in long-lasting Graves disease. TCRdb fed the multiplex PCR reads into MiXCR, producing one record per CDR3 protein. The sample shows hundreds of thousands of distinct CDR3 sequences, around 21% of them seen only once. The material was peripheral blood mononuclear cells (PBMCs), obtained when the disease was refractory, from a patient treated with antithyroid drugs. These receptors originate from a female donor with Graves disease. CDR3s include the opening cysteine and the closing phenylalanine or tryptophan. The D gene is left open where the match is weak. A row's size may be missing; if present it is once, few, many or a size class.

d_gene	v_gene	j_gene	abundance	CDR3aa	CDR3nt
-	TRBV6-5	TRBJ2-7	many	CASSYARSYEQYF	TGTGCCAGCAGTTACGCCCGGTCCTACGAGCAGTACTTC
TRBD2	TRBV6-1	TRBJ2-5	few	CASRAYQTGTSRTQYF	TGTGCCAGCAGAGCATATCAGACCGGGACTAGCAGAACCCAGTACTTC
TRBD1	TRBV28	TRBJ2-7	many	CASSSPVRIVGQRRPYEQYF	TGTGCCAGCAGTTCCCCTGTAAGGATAGTGGGACAGCGTAGACCCTACGAGCAGTACTTC
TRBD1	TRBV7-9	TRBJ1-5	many	CASSLGQGNQPQHF	TGTGCCAGCAGTTTGGGACAGGGCAATCAGCCCCAGCATTTT
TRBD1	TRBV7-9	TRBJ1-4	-	CASTDGTGRSTGEKLFF	TGTGCCAGCACCGACGGGACAGGTCGATCAACTGGTGAAAAACTGTTTTTT
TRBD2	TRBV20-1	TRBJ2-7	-	CSGASGRKEQYF	TGCAGTGGGGCTAGCGGGAGGAAGGAGCAGTACTTC
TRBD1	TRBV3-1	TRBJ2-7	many	CASSQAGQGAEEQYF	TGTGCCAGCAGCCAAGCGGGACAGGGGGCGGAGGAGCAGTACTTC
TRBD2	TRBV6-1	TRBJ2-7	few	CATERETPYEQYF	TGTGCCACCGAGCGGGAGACCCCCTACGAGCAGTACTTC
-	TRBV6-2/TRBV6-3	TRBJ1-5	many	CASSYGVLANQPQHF	TGTGCCAGCAGTTACGGAGTGTTAGCAAATCAGCCCCAGCATTTT
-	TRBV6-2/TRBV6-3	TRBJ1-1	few	CASSYGGSGRRGTEAFF	TGTGCCAGCAGTTACGGGGGATCGGGCAGACGGGGCACTGAAGCTTTCTTT
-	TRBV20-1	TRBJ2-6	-	CSARGGSGANVLTF	TGCAGTGCTCGTGGGGGGTCTGGGGCCAACGTCCTGACTTTC
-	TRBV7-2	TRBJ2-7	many	CASSLDDPYYEQYF	TGTGCCAGCAGCTTAGATGACCCCTACTACGAGCAGTACTTC
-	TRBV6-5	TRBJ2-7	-	CASSYIEWTSGPLEQYF	TGTGCCAGCAGTTACATCGAGTGGACGAGCGGTCCCCTCGAGCAGTACTTC
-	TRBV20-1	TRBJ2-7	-	CSARPPSYYEQYF	TGCAGTGCTAGACCGCCTAGCTACTACGAGCAGTACTTC
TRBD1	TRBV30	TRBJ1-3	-	CAWAQGAPGNTIYF	TGTGCCTGGGCCCAGGGGGCTCCTGGAAACACCATATATTTT
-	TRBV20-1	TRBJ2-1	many	CSAREAGLSYNEQFF	TGCAGTGCTAGGGAAGCGGGCCTCTCCTACAATGAGCAGTTCTTC
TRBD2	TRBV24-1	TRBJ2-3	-	CATSDPPGLAGVGTDTQYF	TGTGCCACCAGTGACCCACCGGGACTAGCGGGAGTGGGAACAGATACGCAGTATTTT
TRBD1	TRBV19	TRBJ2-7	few	CASSITTGGNSYEQYF	TGTGCCAGTAGTATAACGACAGGGGGGAACTCCTACGAGCAGTACTTC
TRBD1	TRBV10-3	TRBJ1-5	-	CAISGTRQGGQPQHF	TGTGCCATCAGTGGGACGAGGCAGGGGGGTCAGCCCCAGCATTTT
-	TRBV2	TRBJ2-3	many	CASSEGGNPSTDTQYF	TGTGCCAGCAGTGAAGGAGGGAACCCTAGCACAGATACGCAGTATTTT
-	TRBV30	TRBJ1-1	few	CAWSGLGGTEAFF	TGTGCCTGGAGTGGTCTCGGAGGGACTGAAGCTTTCTTT
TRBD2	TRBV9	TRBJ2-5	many	CASSVGGEETQYF	TGTGCCAGCAGCGTCGGGGGGGAAGAGACCCAGTACTTC
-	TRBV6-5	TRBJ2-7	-	CASSYNLGVVIF	TGTGCCAGCAGTTACAATTTGGGAGTTGTGATCTTC
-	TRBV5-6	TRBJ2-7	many	CASSSSLTYYEQYF	TGTGCCAGCAGCTCATCCCTCACCTACTACGAGCAGTACTTC
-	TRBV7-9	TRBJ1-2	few	CASSLVSAPTNYGYTF	TGTGCCAGCAGCTTAGTTTCCGCACCGACTAACTATGGCTACACCTTC
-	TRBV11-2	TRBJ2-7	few	CASSTESSYEQYF	TGTGCCAGCAGCACAGAGAGCTCCTACGAGCAGTACTTC
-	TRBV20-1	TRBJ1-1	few	CSAPLGGEAFF	TGCAGTGCTCCGCTGGGGGGTGAGGCTTTCTTT
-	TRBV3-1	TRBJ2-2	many	CASSRKLALIVHTGELFF	TGTGCCAGCAGCCGTAAACTCGCCTTGATCGTCCACACCGGGGAGCTGTTTTTT
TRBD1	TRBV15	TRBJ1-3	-	CATSYRGQSGNTIYF	TGTGCCACCTCATACAGGGGGCAATCTGGAAACACCATATATTTT
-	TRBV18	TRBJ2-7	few	CASSPSERSYEQYF	TGTGCCAGCTCACCATCAGAGCGCAGTTACGAGCAGTACTTC
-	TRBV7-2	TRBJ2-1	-	CASSLANPVNEQFF	TGTGCCAGCAGCTTAGCGAACCCGGTCAATGAGCAGTTCTTC
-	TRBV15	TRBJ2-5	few	CATSRTVQETQYF	TGTGCCACCAGCAGGACAGTCCAAGAGACCCAGTACTTC
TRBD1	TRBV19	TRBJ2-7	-	CASSAGGAYEQYF	TGTGCCAGTAGTGCAGGGGGCGCGTACGAGCAGTACTTC
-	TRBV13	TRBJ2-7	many	CASSRATGTTKSYEQYF	TGTGCCAGCAGCCGTGCCACTGGGACAACGAAATCCTACGAGCAGTACTTC
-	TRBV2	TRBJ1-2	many	CASSEAGTYGYTF	TGTGCCAGCAGTGAGGCAGGGACTTATGGCTACACCTTC
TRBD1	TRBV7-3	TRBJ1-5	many	CASSEGANQPQHF	TGTGCCAGCAGCGAGGGGGCAAATCAGCCCCAGCATTTT
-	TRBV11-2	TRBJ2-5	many	CASSPYLRVGETQYF	TGTGCCAGCAGCCCGTACCTTAGGGTCGGCGAGACCCAGTACTTC
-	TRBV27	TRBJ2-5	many	CATRRERRSETQYF	TGTGCCACCAGGAGGGAACGGAGGTCAGAGACCCAGTACTTC
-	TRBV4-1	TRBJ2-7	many	CAARAQSVYEQYF	TGCGCCGCCAGGGCCCAGTCCGTTTACGAGCAGTACTTC
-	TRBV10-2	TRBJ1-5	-	CASSNLMGWSNQPQHF	TGCGCCAGCAGTAATTTAATGGGCTGGAGCAATCAGCCCCAGCATTTT
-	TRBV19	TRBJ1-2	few	CASNPQPNYGYTF	TGTGCCAGCAACCCCCAACCTAACTATGGCTACACCTTC
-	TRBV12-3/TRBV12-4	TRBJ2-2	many	CAQGRAGELFF	TGTGCACAGGGTCGCGCCGGGGAGCTGTTTTTT